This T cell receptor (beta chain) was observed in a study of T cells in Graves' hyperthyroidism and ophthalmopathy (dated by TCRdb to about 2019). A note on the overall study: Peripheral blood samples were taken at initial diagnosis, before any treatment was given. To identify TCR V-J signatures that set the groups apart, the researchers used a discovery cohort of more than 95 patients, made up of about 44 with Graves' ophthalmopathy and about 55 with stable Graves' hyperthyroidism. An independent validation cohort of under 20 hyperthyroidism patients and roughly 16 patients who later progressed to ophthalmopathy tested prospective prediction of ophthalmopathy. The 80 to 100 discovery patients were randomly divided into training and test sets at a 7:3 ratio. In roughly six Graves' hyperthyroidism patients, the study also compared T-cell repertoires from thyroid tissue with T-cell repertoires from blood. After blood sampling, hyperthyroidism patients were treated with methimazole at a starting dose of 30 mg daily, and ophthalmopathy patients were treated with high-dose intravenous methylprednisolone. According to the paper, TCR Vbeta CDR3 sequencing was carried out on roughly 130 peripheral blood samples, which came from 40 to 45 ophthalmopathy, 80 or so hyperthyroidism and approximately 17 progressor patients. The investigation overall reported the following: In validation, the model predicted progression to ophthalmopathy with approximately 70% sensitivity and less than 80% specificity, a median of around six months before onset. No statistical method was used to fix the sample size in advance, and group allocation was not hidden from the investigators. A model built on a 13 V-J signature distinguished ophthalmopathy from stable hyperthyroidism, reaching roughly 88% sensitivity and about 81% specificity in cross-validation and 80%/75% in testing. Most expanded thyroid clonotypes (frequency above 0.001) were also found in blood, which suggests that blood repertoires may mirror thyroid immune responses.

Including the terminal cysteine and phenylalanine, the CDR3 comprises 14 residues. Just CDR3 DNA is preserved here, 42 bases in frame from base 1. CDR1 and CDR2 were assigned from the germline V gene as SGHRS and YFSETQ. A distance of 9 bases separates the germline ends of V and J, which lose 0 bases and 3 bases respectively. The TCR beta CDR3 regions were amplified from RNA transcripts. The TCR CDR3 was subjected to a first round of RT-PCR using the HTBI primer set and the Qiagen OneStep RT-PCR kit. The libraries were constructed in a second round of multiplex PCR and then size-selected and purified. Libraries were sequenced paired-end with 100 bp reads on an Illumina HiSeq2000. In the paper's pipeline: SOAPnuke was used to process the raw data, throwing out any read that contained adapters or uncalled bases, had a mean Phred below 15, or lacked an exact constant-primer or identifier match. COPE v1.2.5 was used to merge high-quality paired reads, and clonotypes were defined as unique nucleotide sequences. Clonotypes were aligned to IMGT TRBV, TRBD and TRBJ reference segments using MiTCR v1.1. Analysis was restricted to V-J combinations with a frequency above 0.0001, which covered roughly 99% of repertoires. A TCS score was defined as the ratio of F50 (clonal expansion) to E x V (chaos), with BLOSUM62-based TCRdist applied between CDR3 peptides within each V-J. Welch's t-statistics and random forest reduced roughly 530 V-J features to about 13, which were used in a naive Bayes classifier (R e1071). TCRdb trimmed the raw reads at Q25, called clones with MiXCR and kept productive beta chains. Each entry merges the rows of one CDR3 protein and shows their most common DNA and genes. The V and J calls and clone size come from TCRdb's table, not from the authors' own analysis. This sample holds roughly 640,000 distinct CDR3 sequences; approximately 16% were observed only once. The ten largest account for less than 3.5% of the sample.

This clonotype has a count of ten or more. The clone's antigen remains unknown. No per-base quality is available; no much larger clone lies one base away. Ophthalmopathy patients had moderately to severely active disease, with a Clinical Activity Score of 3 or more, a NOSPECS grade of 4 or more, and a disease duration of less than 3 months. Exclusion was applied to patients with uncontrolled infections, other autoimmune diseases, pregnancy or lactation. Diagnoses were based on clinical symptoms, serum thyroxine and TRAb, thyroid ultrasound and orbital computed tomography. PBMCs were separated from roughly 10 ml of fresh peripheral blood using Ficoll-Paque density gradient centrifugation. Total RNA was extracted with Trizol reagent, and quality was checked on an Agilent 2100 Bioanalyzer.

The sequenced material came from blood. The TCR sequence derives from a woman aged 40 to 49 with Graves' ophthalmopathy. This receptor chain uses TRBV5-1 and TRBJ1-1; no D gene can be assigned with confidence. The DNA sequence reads TGCGCCAGCAGCTTGGTGGTGGAGGACACTGAAGCTTTCTTT. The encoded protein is CASSLVVEDTEAFF.